Below are 30 T cell receptor beta chains sequenced from a single sample in a study of T cells in Graves' hyperthyroidism and ophthalmopathy (dated by TCRdb to the late 2010s). The library was made by multiplex PCR. Instrument on record: Illumina HiSeq 2000. TCR beta CDR3 regions were amplified from RNA transcripts. The first round of RT-PCR for the TCR CDR3 was performed with the HTBI primer set and the Qiagen OneStep RT-PCR kit. TCRdb reprocessed the public reads (quality trimming at Q25 with fastp, clone calling with MiXCR) and kept in-frame beta chains. A single entry per CDR3 protein holds the most common genes and DNA from its merged rows. For this sample the table gives approximately 400,000 distinct CDR3 sequences, of which approximately 14% were detected only once. Roughly 26% of the sample is held by the ten biggest clonotypes. Sequenced: blood. The receptors derive from a woman aged 18-35 years with Graves' hyperthyroidism that later progressed to Graves' ophthalmopathy.

This clonotype was counted at least ten times. The rearrangement joins TRBV18 to TRBJ2-5; 11 bases fit TRBD1. V was clipped by 3 bases and J by 4 bases; unmatched bases: 4. CDR3 size: 15 residues. Germline V gene sequence: CDR1 KGHSH, CDR2 LQKENI. CDR3: CASSPSGTGGETQYF. As DNA, the CDR3 is TGTGCCAGCTCACCCTCCGGGACAGGGGGAGAGACCCAGTACTTC.

In this sample, this clonotype turned up a few times. Since a much larger clone is just one base distant, this may be a read error. The rearrangement uses TRBV5-1 and TRBJ2-7; D is possibly TRBD1 or TRBD2 (5 bases each). Germline assignment: CDR1 SGHRS and CDR2 YFSETQ. CDR3 length: 13 amino acids. The V and J ends lost 2 bases and 5 bases respectively, with 11 bases between them. CDR3 nucleotide sequence: TGCGCCAGCAGCTTCAGGGAGACGGACGAGCAGTACTTC. Protein product: CASSFRETDEQYF.

This clonotype showed up many times. The genes are TRBV7-2 and TRBJ2-7; TRBD1 matches at 7 bases. From germline, CDR1 is SGHTA and CDR2 FQGNSA. This CDR3 spans 15 amino acids. V lost 5 bases, J lost 0 bases, and 7 bases stayed unmatched. The CDR3 protein is CASSPSGQDSYEQYF. CDR3 nucleotide sequence: TGTGCCAGCAGCCCATCCGGACAGGACTCCTACGAGCAGTACTTC.

The chain carries TRBV28 and TRBJ2-3; 9 nucleotides align to TRBD1. The length of the CDR3 is 15 residues. Germline V gene lookup returns CDR1 MDHEN and CDR2 SYDVKM. Trimming removed 6 bases from V and 4 bases from J; junction bases left unmatched: 8. CDR3 nucleotides: TGTGCCAGCAGCCGAACAGGGGGCGGGTCAGATACGCAGTATTTT. It specifies CASSRTGGGSDTQYF.

In this sample, this clonotype turned up a few times. J is TRBJ2-1 and V is TRBV7-6, with TRBD1 as a possible D gene (5 bases). The CDR3 has 17 amino acids. The V end was cut by 1 base, the J end by 4 bases, with 17 bases between. Germline V CDR1 and CDR2: SGHVS, FNYEAQ. The CDR3 nucleotides are TGTGCCAGCAGCTTAGAGTCCCATTTAAGGGGTTACAATGAGCAGTTCTTC. It encodes CASSLESHLRGYNEQFF.

In its sample, this clonotype was seen a few times. The CDR3 bases are TGTGCCAGCTCACCGGGACAGGGCTCGCATCAGCCCCAGCATTTT. Translated: CASSPGQGSHQPQHF. The chain recombines TRBV18 with TRBJ1-5; TRBD1 matches 9 bases. The CDR3 loop spans 15 amino acids. From germline, CDR1 is KGHSH and CDR2 LQKENI. Trimming took 3 bases from V and 5 from J; bases not matched to a gene: 5.

This clonotype was found many times. This sequence joins TRBV7-2 and TRBJ1-1, with D unresolved. CDR1 and CDR2 from the germline V gene are SGHTA and FQGNSA. The CDR3 length is 15 residues. The V end was cut by 0 bases, the J end by 12 bases, with 20 bases between. CDR3 nucleotide sequence: TGTGCCAGCAGCTTAGCCCCACAAGGTCCAAGCGTCCCTTTCTTT. Encoded protein: CASSLAPQGPSVPFF.

This clonotype was counted many times. The chain links TRBV7-2 to TRBJ2-3, with 13 bases identical to TRBD2. V dropped 5 bases and J dropped 5; count of bases not matched to a gene: 10. CDR1 and CDR2 from the germline V gene are SGHTA and FQGNSA. The CDR3 sequence is 17 residues long. CDR3 bases: TGTGCCAGCAGCCCGCGAACTAGCGGGAGGGCCGGAGATACGCAGTATTTT. It translates to CASSPRTSGRAGDTQYF.

This clonotype has a count of ten or more. This chain links TRBV2 with TRBJ2-2, with 7 nucleotides matching TRBD2. Looked up from germline, CDR1 is SNHLY and CDR2 is FYNNEI. The CDR3 is 15 residues long. J lost 2 bases, V lost 6 bases, and 6 bases had no gene match. As DNA, the CDR3 is TGTGCCAGCAGGCTGGGAGGGGTCAACACCGGGGAGCTGTTTTTT. Encoded protein: CASRLGGVNTGELFF.

The rearrangement joins TRBV19 to TRBJ2-2; no clear D. V was clipped by 0 bases and J by 5 bases, with 7 bases between them. The CDR3 is 14 residues long. Germline-derived CDR1 and CDR2 are LNHDA and SQIVND (reference sequence). The CDR3, as DNA: TGTGCCAGTAGTATAGAAGCCGGGACCGGGGAGCTGTTTTTT. It translates to CASSIEAGTGELFF.

The rearrangement links TRBV4-2 to TRBJ2-2, with a weak D call TRBD2 (5 bases). There are 14 residues in the CDR3. V lost 8 bases and J 6 bases, leaving 16 bases between the germline ends. Germline-derived CDR1 and CDR2 are LGHNA and YNFKEQ. The CDR3 here is CASGERGGAGELFF. The CDR3 DNA sequence: TGTGCCAGCGGGGAGAGAGGAGGAGCCGGGGAGCTGTTTTTT.

Details on this clonotype: A much larger clone lies a single base off, so this may be a read error. Here the CDR3 omits its conserved ending phenylalanine or tryptophan, so a read error is the likely source. The rearrangement links TRBV7-2 to TRBJ1-5, with D perhaps matching TRBD1 (6 bases). Germline values: CDR1 SGHTA, CDR2 FQGNSA. CDR3 size: 15 residues. The CDR3: CASRLGGDRAQPQHL. The CDR3 DNA follows: TGTGCCAGCAGATTAGGGGGGGACCGGGCTCAGCCCCAGCATCTT.

This clonotype was counted between two and nine times. The chain employs TRBV5-5 and TRBJ1-1; D gene uncertain. The CDR3 loop spans 15 amino acids. CDR1 SGHKS and CDR2 YYEKEE come from the germline V gene (reference sequence). The V and J ends lost 1 base and 5 bases respectively, with 15 bases between them. The CDR3 DNA reads as TGTGCCAGCAGCTTGTTCTCCCTCGCGGGAACTGAAGCTTTCTTT. Translated: CASSLFSLAGTEAFF.

Worth noting for this clonotype: An end of the junction does not agree with germline; a read error may underlie this. The V gene is TRBV20-1, the J gene TRBJ2-1; 13 nucleotides match TRBD2. The CDR3 runs to 14 residues. CDR1 and CDR2 from the germline V gene are DFQATT and SNEGSKA (reference sequence). The CDR3 sequence: CSELAGGPISERFF. CDR3 coding DNA: TGCAGTGAACTAGCGGGAGGGCCTATAAGTGAGCGGTTCTTC.

Many counts were recorded for this clonotype. V is TRBV27 and J is TRBJ2-2, with 10 bases aligning to TRBD2. J gave up 0 bases and V 6 bases, and 10 bases lay outside the gene matches. The CDR3 consists of 18 residues. Per germline, CDR1 MNHEY and CDR2 SMNVEV (reference sequence). The CDR3 region is CASRGALAGLANTGELFF. CDR3 coding DNA: TGTGCCAGCAGGGGGGCACTAGCGGGACTCGCGAACACCGGGGAGCTGTTTTTT.

The chain couples TRBV28 to TRBJ1-1; 7 nucleotides line up with TRBD1. This CDR3 has 18 residues. Per germline, CDR1 MDHEN and CDR2 SYDVKM. V shed 5 bases and J 0 bases; nucleotides not matched to a gene: 15. The CDR3 coding sequence is TGTGCCAGCAGTCCTATACAGGGGTTTAGGGATATGAACACTGAAGCTTTCTTT. It codes for CASSPIQGFRDMNTEAFF.

The chain is built from TRBV7-9 and TRBJ2-7, with 8 bases that match TRBD1. CDR3 length: 16 residues. CDR1 SEHNR and CDR2 FQNEAQ come from the germline V gene (reference sequence). The J segment lost 3 bases and the V segment lost 1 base, leaving 8 bases of the junction unmatched. The CDR3 region is CASSLVVQGGFYEQYF. The CDR3 coding sequence is TGTGCCAGCAGCTTAGTTGTACAGGGGGGTTTCTACGAGCAGTACTTC. The variable domain in full, with the rest retrieved from reference TRBV7-9 and TRBJ2-7, is DTGVSQNPRHKITKRGQNVTFRCDPISEHNRLYWYRQTLGQGPEFLTYFQNEAQLEKSRLLSDRFSAERPKGSFSTLEIQRTEQGDSAMYLCASSLVVQGGFYEQYFGPGTRLTVT.

The gene calls are TRBV27 and TRBJ2-3, with D possibly being TRBD2 (5 bases). This CDR3 is 11 amino acids long. CDR1 MNHEY and CDR2 SMNVEV come from the germline V gene (reference sequence). The ends were cut back, 6 bases at V and 7 bases at J, with 8 bases in the middle. The CDR3 here is CASSRGNTQYF. The CDR3 bases are TGTGCCAGCAGCCGGGGAAATACGCAGTATTTT.

This clonotype was counted a few times. The chain joins TRBV6-2 or TRBV6-3 to TRBJ2-7; the match to TRBD1 covers 9 bases. V was pared by 7 bases and J by 6 bases, with 10 bases of the junction left unmatched. The CDR3 contains 14 residues. Germline loops: CDR1 MNHEY, CDR2 SVGEGT. Here the CDR3 DNA reads TGTGCCAGCACCACAGGACAGGGGATTGCCGAGCAGTACTTC. It translates to CASTTGQGIAEQYF.

This clonotype was detected many times. The rearrangement joins TRBV7-6 to TRBJ1-1; no firm D call. This CDR3 comprises 14 residues. Germline lookup yields CDR1 SGHVS and CDR2 FNYEAQ. V was clipped by 3 bases and J by 2 bases, with 10 bases between them. CDR3 protein: CASSLVRSNTEAFF. The CDR3 DNA reads TGTGCCAGCAGCTTGGTTCGCAGTAACACTGAAGCTTTCTTT.

Ten or more counts support this clonotype. The CDR3 spells CASSLYLAAHSGNTIYF. CDR3 bases: TGTGCCAGCAGCCTCTACCTTGCAGCGCACTCTGGAAACACCATATATTTT. The chain is built from TRBV12-3 or TRBV12-4 and TRBJ1-3; D is uncertain. Between the trimmed V and J ends, which lost 6 bases and 0 bases, there was a span of 18 bases. The CDR3 is 17 amino acids.

The chain joins TRBV6-1 to TRBJ2-7; possible D gene TRBD2, 6 bases. The CDR3 is made up of 14 amino acids. Germline V gene sequence: CDR1 MNHNS, CDR2 SASEGT. The V end lost 8 bases, the J end lost 3 bases, and 17 bases lay between the germline ends. CDR3 residues: CASGRGGEIYEQYF. The CDR3 DNA follows: TGTGCCAGCGGGCGGGGTGGGGAAATCTACGAGCAGTACTTC.

The sample holds a few counts of this clonotype. With a much larger clone just one base away, this may be a read error. DNA of the CDR3: TGTGCCAGCGGGCCAACGGAAAGTAGCTCCTACGAGCAGTACTTC. Protein: CASGPTESSSYEQYF. This rearrangement joins TRBV12-3 or TRBV12-4 to TRBJ2-7; no clear D. CDR3 length equals 15 residues. V was trimmed by 8 bases and J by 0 bases, leaving 17 bases between them.

This chain uses TRBV5-1 with TRBJ2-1; the D is unclear. Germline values: CDR1 SGHRS, CDR2 YFSETQ. Trimming removed 0 bases at V and 1 base at J, with 11 bases between. The length of the CDR3 is 16 residues. In DNA, the CDR3 is TGCGCCAGCAGCTTGGCCGGTCTTGAGTCCTACAATGAGCAGTTCTTC. Its translation: CASSLAGLESYNEQFF.

This clonotype was observed a few times. V and J are TRBV10-3 and TRBJ2-2, with 13 positions matching TRBD2. CDR3 length: 18 amino acids. The V gene's germline CDR1 is ENHRY and CDR2 SYGVKD. J lost 4 bases, V lost 6 bases, and 11 bases had no gene match. The CDR3: CAIRQLAGGPRGTGELFF. Written as DNA, the CDR3 is TGTGCCATCAGACAACTAGCGGGAGGGCCGCGGGGCACCGGGGAGCTGTTTTTT.

The V gene is TRBV27, the J gene TRBJ2-7, with 9 bases aligning to TRBD2. The germline gives CDR1 MNHEY, CDR2 SMNVEV (reference sequence). The CDR3 loop spans 16 amino acids. V was clipped by 0 bases and J by 1 base; unmatched bases: 4. This chain's CDR3 is CASSLSGSGSSYEQYF. The CDR3 DNA is TGTGCCAGCAGTTTATCGGGTAGCGGGAGTTCCTACGAGCAGTACTTC.

The V gene is TRBV7-9, the J gene TRBJ2-1; TRBD2 matches at 9 bases. Germline V gene data show CDR1 as SEHNR and CDR2 as FQNEAQ (reference sequence). The CDR3 has 17 residues. Trimming took 5 bases from V and 8 from J; bases not matched to a gene: 16. The CDR3 DNA reads TGTGCCAGCAGCCCGAGAGGTGGTAGCGGGAGAATCCATGAGCAGTTCTTC. It encodes CASSPRGGSGRIHEQFF.

The V gene is TRBV7-9, the J gene TRBJ1-4, with D unclear. The CDR3 has 16 amino acids. Looked up from germline, CDR1 is SEHNR and CDR2 is FQNEAQ (reference sequence). Between the trimmed V and J ends, which lost 5 bases and 6 bases, there was a span of 19 bases. The CDR3 here is CASSPPGREVYEKLFF. The DNA for the CDR3 is TGTGCCAGCAGCCCACCCGGCCGGGAGGTATATGAAAAACTGTTTTTT.

Ten or more counts support this clonotype. Here the CDR3 reads CASSRDREIQYF. As DNA, the CDR3 is TGTGCCAGCAGCCGCGACAGGGAAATCCAGTATTTT. The V gene is TRBV3-1, the J gene TRBJ2-3; 7 nucleotides line up with TRBD1. This CDR3 region has 12 residues. Germline values: CDR1 LGHDT, CDR2 YNNKEL (reference sequence). V lost 4 bases and J lost 12; bases outside the gene matches: 7.

In its sample, this clonotype was seen many times. V usage is TRBV7-8 and J usage is TRBJ1-1; TRBD1 matches at 7 bases. This CDR3 is 13 amino acids long. Trimming cost V 6 bases and J 4 bases; bases outside gene matches: 5. The germline CDR1 and CDR2 sequences are SGHVS and FQNEAQ. The CDR3 protein is CASRRTGATEAFF. The CDR3 DNA reads TGTGCCAGCAGGCGTACAGGGGCCACTGAAGCTTTCTTT.